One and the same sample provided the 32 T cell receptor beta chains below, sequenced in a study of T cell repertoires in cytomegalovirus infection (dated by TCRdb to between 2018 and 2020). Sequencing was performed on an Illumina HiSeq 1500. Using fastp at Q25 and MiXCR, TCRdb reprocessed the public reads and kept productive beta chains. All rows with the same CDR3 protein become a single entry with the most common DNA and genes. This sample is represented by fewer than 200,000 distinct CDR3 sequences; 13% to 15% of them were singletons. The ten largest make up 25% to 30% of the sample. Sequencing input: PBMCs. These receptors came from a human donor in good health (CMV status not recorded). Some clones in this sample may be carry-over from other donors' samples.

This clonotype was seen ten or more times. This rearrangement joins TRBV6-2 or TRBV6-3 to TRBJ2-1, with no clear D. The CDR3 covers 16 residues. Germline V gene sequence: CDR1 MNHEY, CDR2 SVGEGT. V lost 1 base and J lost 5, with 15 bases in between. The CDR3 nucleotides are TGTGCCAGCAGTTACTTCAATAGAGCGACCCACAATGAGCAGTTCTTC. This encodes CASSYFNRATHNEQFF.

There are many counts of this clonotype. The CDR3 DNA is TGTGCCAGCAGCCCCCGAGGATTAGCGGGGGGGCGTTATTTT. Amino acid sequence: CASSPRGLAGGRYF. The genes are TRBV7-2 and TRBJ2-3, with TRBD2 matching over 11 bases. J was trimmed by 15 bases and V by 5 bases; bases with no gene match: 13. The CDR3 totals 14 residues. Germline CDR1 reads SGHTA; CDR2 reads FQGNSA.

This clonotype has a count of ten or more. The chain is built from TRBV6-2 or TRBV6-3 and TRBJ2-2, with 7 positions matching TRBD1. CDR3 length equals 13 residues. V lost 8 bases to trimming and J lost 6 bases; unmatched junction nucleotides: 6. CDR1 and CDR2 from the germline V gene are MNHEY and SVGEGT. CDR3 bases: TGTGCCAGCCGACAGGGTCCCGCCGGGGAGCTGTTTTTT. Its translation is CASRQGPAGELFF.

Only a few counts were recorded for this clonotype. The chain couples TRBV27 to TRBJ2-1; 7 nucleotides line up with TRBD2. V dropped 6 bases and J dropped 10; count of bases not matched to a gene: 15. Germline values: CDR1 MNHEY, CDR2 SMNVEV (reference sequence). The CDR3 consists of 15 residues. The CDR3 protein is CASSSLWGGREEQFF. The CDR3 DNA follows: TGTGCCAGCAGCTCCCTTTGGGGAGGGCGGGAAGAGCAGTTCTTC.

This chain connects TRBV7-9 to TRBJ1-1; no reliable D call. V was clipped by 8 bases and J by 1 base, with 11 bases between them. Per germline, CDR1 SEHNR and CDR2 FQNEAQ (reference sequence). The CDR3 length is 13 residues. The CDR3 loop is CASGKGGNTEAFF. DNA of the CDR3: TGTGCCAGCGGAAAGGGTGGGAACACTGAAGCTTTCTTT.

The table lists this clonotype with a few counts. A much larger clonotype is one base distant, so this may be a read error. CDR3 in DNA: TGTGCCAGCAGCTTCGGGGAGACTGAAGCTTTCTTT. Translation gives CASSFGETEAFF. The V gene is TRBV13, the J gene TRBJ1-1; D call uncertain. CDR3 size: 12 residues. CDR1 is PRHDT and CDR2 is FYEKMQ in the germline V gene (reference sequence). The germline V and J ends were trimmed by 3 bases and 5 bases, with 7 bases remaining between them.

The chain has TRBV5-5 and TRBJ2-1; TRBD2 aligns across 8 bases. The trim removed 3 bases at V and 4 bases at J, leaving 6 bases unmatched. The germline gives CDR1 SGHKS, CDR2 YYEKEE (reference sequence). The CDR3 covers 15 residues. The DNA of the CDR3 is TGTGCCAGCAGCTCCGGGACTAGGGGGTACAATGAGCAGTTCTTC. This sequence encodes CASSSGTRGYNEQFF.

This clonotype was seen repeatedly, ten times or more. The DNA for the CDR3 is TGTGCCAGCAGTGCCGGACTGTTCAATGAGCAGTTCTTC. It encodes CASSAGLFNEQFF. The chain has TRBV25-1 and TRBJ2-1; maybe TRBD2 (5 bases). Germline V gives CDR1 MGHDK, CDR2 SYGVNS. Trimming pared 4 bases from V and 6 bases from J, leaving 10 bases between. This CDR3 is 13 amino acids long.

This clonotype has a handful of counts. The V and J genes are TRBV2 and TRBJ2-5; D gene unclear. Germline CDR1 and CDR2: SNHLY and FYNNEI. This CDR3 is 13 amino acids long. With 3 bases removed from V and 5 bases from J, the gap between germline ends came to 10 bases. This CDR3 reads CASSERGLETQYF. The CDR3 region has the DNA TGTGCCAGCAGTGAGAGAGGTTTGGAGACCCAGTACTTC.

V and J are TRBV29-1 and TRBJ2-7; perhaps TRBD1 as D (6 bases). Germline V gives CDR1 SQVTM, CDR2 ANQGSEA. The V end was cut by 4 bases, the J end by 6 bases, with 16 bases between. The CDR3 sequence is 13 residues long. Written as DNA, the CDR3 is TGCAGCGTTGCACGGGACATATCGAGCGAGCAGTACTTC. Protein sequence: CSVARDISSEQYF.

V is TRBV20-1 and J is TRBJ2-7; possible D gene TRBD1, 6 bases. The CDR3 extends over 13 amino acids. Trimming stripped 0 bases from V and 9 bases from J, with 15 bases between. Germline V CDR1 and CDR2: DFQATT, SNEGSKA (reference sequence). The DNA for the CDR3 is TGCAGTGCTAGAGAAGGGACAATTGTTGGGCAGTACTTC. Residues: CSAREGTIVGQYF.

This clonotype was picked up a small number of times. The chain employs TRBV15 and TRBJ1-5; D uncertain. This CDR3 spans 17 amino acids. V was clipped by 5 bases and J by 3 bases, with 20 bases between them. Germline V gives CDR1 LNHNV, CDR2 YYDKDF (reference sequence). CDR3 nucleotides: TGTGCCACCAGCCCGCCCTCCGCGGGGATACCCAATCAGCCCCAGCATTTT. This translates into CATSPPSAGIPNQPQHF. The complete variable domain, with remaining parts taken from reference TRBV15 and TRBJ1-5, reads DAMVIQNPRYQVTQFGKPVTLSCSQTLNHNVMYWYQQKSSQAPKLLFHYYDKDFNNEADTPDNFQSRRPNTSFCFLDIRSPGLGDTAMYLCATSPPSAGIPNQPQHFGDGTRLSIL.

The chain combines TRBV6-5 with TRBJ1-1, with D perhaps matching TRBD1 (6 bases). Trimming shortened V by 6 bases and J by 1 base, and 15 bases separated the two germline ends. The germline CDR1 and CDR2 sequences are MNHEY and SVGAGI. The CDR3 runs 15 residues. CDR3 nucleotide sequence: TGTGCCAGCAGCCCCTTAGGGGGATGGAACACTGAAGCTTTCTTT. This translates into CASSPLGGWNTEAFF.

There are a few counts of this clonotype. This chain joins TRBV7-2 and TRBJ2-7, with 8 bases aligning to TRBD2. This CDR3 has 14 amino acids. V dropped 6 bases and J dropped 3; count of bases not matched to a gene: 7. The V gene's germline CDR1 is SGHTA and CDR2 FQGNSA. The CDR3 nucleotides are TGTGCCAGCAGTGGGAGCGGGGGATACTACGAGCAGTACTTC. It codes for CASSGSGGYYEQYF.

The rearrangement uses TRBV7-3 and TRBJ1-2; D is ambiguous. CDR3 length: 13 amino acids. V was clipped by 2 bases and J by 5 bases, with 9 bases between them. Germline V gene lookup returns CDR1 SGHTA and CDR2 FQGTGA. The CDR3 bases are TGTGCCAGCAGCTTATCGGTGGGGTATGGCTACACCTTC. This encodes CASSLSVGYGYTF.

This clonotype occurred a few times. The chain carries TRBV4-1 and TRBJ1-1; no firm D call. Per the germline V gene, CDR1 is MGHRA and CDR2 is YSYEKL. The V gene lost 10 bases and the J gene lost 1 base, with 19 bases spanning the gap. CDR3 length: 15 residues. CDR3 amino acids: CATTPRGDRNTEAFF. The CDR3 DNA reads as TGCGCCACCACACCCCGCGGGGATCGGAACACTGAAGCTTTCTTT.

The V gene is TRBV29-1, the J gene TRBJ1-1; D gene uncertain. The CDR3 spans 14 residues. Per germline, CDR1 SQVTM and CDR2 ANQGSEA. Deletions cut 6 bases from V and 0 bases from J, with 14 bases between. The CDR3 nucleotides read TGCAGCGTCCCTGAGGTAGGACTGAACACTGAAGCTTTCTTT. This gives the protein CSVPEVGLNTEAFF.

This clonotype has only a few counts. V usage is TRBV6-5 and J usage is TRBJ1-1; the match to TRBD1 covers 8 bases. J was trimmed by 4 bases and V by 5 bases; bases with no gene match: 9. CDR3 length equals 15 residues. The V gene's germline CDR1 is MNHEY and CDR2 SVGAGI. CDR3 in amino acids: CASSPRTGRATEAFF. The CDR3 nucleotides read TGTGCCAGCAGTCCACGGACAGGGAGGGCCACTGAAGCTTTCTTT.

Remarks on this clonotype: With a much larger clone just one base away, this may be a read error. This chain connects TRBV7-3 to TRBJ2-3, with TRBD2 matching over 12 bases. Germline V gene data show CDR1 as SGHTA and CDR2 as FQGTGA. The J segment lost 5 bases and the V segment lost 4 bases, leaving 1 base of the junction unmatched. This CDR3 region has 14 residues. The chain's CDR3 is CASSSGLAGDTQYF. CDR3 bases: TGTGCCAGCAGCTCGGGACTAGCGGGAGATACGCAGTATTTT.

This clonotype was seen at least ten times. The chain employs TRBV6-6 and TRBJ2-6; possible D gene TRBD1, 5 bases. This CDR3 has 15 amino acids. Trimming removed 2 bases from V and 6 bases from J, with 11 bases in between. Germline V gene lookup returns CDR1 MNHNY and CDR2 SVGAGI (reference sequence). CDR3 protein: CASSYDSPPANVLTF. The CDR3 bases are TGTGCCAGCAGTTACGACAGTCCCCCGGCCAACGTCCTGACTTTC.

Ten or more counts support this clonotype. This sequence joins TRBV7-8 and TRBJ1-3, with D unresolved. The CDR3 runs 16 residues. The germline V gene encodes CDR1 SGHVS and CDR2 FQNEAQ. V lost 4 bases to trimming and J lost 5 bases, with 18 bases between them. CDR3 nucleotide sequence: TGTGCCAGCAGCTCGCTCGGGGAAGACGGTCGAAACACCATATATTTT. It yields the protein CASSSLGEDGRNTIYF.

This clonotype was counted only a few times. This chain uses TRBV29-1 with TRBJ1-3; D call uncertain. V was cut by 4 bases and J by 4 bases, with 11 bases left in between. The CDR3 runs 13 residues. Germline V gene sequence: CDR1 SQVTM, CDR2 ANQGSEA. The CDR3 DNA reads TGCAGCGTTGTGGTCACCTCAGGAAACACCATATATTTT. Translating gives CSVVVTSGNTIYF.

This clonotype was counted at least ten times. The CDR3 sequence: CASNRRGMDYEQYF. The CDR3 DNA sequence: TGTGCCAGCAACCGTCGGGGCATGGATTACGAGCAGTACTTC. The chain couples TRBV7-2 to TRBJ2-7, with D possibly called TRBD1 or TRBD2 (5 bases each). V lost 7 bases and J lost 4, with 17 bases in between. CDR1 and CDR2 from the germline V gene are SGHTA and FQGNSA. The CDR3 has 14 residues.

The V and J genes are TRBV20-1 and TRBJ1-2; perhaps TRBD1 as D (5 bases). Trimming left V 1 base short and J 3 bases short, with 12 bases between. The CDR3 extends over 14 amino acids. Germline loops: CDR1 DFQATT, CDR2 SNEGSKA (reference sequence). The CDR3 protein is CSARVSGMDYGYTF. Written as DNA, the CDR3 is TGCAGTGCTAGAGTGTCAGGGATGGACTATGGCTACACCTTC.

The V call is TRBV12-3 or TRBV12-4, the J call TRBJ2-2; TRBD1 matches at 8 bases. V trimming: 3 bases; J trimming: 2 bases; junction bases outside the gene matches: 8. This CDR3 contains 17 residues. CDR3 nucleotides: TGTGCCAGCAGTTTTTACGCAGGGGGCTTAAACACCGGGGAGCTGTTTTTT. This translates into CASSFYAGGLNTGELFF.

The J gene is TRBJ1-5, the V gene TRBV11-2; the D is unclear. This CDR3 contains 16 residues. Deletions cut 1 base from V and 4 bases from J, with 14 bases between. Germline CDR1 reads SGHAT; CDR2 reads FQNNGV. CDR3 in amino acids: CASSLGGSQRNQPQHF. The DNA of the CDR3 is TGTGCCAGCAGCTTAGGTGGATCTCAGAGGAATCAGCCCCAGCATTTT.

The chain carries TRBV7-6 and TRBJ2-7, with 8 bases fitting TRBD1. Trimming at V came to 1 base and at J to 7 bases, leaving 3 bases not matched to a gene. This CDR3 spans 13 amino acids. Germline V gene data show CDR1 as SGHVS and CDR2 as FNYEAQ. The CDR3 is CASSLGQGQEQYF. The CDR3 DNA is TGTGCCAGCAGCTTAGGACAGGGGCAAGAGCAGTACTTC.

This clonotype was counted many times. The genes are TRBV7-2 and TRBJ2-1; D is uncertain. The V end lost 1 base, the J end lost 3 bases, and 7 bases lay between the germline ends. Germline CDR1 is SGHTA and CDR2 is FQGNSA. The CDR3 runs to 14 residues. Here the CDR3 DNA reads TGTGCCAGCAGCTTAGGACATTACTACAATGAGCAGTTCTTC. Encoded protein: CASSLGHYYNEQFF.

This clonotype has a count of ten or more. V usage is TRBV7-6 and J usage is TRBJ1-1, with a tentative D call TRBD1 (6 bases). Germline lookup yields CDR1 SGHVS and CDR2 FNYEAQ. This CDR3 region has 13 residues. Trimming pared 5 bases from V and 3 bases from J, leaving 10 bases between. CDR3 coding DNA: TGTGCCAGCAGCAGTACAGGGTACACTGAAGCTTTCTTT. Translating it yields CASSSTGYTEAFF.

The CDR3 here is CSAREGLAGGRTDTQYF. In nucleotides, the CDR3 is TGCAGTGCTAGAGAAGGACTAGCGGGGGGACGCACAGATACGCAGTATTTT. The chain carries TRBV20-1 and TRBJ2-3; 14 bases fit TRBD2. In germline, CDR1 is DFQATT, CDR2 SNEGSKA (reference sequence). Trimming at V came to 0 bases and at J to 1 base, leaving 3 bases not matched to a gene. This CDR3 is 17 amino acids long.

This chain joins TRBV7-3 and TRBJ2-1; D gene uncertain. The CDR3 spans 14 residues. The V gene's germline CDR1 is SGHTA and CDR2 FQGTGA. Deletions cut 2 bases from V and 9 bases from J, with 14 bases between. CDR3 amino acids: CASSLDHPPREQFF. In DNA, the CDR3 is TGTGCCAGCAGCTTAGACCACCCCCCGCGTGAGCAGTTCTTC.

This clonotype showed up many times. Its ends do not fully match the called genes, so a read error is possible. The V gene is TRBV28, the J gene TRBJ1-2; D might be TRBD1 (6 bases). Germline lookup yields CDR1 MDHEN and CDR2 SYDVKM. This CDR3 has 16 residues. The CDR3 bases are TGTGCCATCAGTGTCCGGGGGGCCGGCCTGAGGAATGGCTACACCTTC. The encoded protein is CAISVRGAGLRNGYTF.